This T cell receptor (beta chain) was retrieved from a study of blood T cell repertoires in COVID-19. Clones were read by immunoSEQ multiplex PCR, and TCRdb kept only the in-frame ones, dropping some. The top ten clones hold about 2% of a sample with about 54,000 clones, under 85% of them seen once. V gave up 3 bases and J gave up 8 bases; unmatched junction bases: 6. The CDR3 runs 13 residues. Looked up from germline, CDR1 is SGHTA and CDR2 is FQGNSA. This TCR was recovered from a woman aged 55-69 years with acute or convalescent COVID-19. The source material was peripheral blood. The genes are TRBV7-2 and TRBJ1-2; 7 bases are a match to TRBD1. CDR3 loop: CASSFTGALGYTF. CDR3 sequence (DNA): TGTGCCAGCAGCTTTACAGGGGCCCTCGGCTACACCTTC.